This is a list of T cell receptor beta chains from one sample in a study of CD8+ T cells in alopecia areata. The data were produced by immunoSEQ multiplex PCR, yet TCRdb's version contains in-frame clones alone and is incomplete. The sample shows approximately 150,000 clones, 50% to 75% of them seen only once. Specimen: CD4+ T cells sorted from blood, collected between weeks 55 and 65, from a patient treated with tofacitinib. These receptors all stem from a human donor with alopecia areata. Both conserved end residues are part of each CDR3. The order of the fields is clone size, V gene, D gene, J gene, CDR3 DNA, CDR3 protein. A D gene is named only where the DNA matches it firmly. The listing skips clone size in some rows; elsewhere it reads once, few, many or a size class.

-	TRBV7-9	TRBD1	TRBJ2-7	TGTGCCAGCAGCCAGATCTCAAATACAGGGGCGCAGTACTTC	CASSQISNTGAQYF
-	TRBV19	TRBD2	TRBJ2-3	TGTGCCAGTAGTCCCAGGAGCGGGGGGGTCACAGATACGCAGTATTTT	CASSPRSGGVTDTQYF
few	TRBV2	TRBD1	TRBJ2-4	TGTGCCAGCAGGCGGGACAGGAAAAACATTCAGTACTTC	CASRRDRKNIQYF
-	TRBV4-2	TRBD2	TRBJ2-1	TGTGCCAGCAGCCCGGGACTAGCGGACAATGAGCAGTTCTTC	CASSPGLADNEQFF
-	TRBV15	TRBD1	TRBJ1-2	TGTGCCACCAGCACCGGGACAGGGTATGGCTACACCTTC	CATSTGTGYGYTF
-	TRBV4-1	-	TRBJ1-2	TGCGCCAGCAGCCAAGATCGAGGAGGGTATGGCTACACCTTC	CASSQDRGGYGYTF
-	TRBV6-5	TRBD2	TRBJ2-2	TGTGCCAGCCGGACTAGCGGGTGGACCGGGGAGCTGTTTTTT	CASRTSGWTGELFF
-	TRBV28	-	TRBJ2-1	TGTGCCAGCAAAGGGACTGTACAGCAGTTCTTC	CASKGTVQQFF
-	TRBV27	TRBD1	TRBJ1-5	TGTGCCAGCCTTAGACAGGGCGATAGGCCCCAGCATTTT	CASLRQGDRPQHF
few	TRBV15	TRBD1	TRBJ1-2	TGTGCCACCAGCAGGGGGGACAGAAACTATGGCTACACCTTC	CATSRGDRNYGYTF
-	TRBV30	-	TRBJ1-2	TGTGCCTGGAGTGTACGTCGAGGCAGCAACTATGGCTACACCTTC	CAWSVRRGSNYGYTF
-	TRBV6-5	-	TRBJ2-7	TGTGCCAGCAGGGGAGACAGCTACGAGCAGTACTTC	CASRGDSYEQYF
-	TRBV29-1	-	TRBJ2-1	TGCAGCGTTAGGGGAAGCTCCTACAATGAGCAGTTCTTC	CSVRGSSYNEQFF
many	TRBV7-9	TRBD2	TRBJ2-2	TGTGCCAGCAGCCTAGGACTAGTCGACACCGGGGAGCTGTTTTTT	CASSLGLVDTGELFF
-	TRBV7-3	-	TRBJ2-5	TGTGCCAGCAGCAAAGGGCCCACACAAGAGACCCAGTACTTC	CASSKGPTQETQYF
few	TRBV9	-	TRBJ1-3	TGTGCCAGCAGCGTAGGTGGAACTGGAAACACCATATATTTT	CASSVGGTGNTIYF
few	TRBV28	-	TRBJ2-5	TGTGCCAGCAGTTTATACTCAGGGAGGGAGACCCAGTACTTC	CASSLYSGRETQYF
-	TRBV5-1	TRBD1	TRBJ1-1	TGCGCCAGCAGCTTGCGGAGACAGGGGACCATGAACACTGAAGCTTTCTTT	CASSLRRQGTMNTEAFF
few	TRBV5-1	TRBD1	TRBJ2-3	TGCGCCAGCAGCTTGTATGGGACACAGGGGGGAGATACGCAGTATTTT	CASSLYGTQGGDTQYF
-	TRBV20-1	-	TRBJ1-1	TGCAGCGGAGGGGGTCACACTGAAGCTTTCTTT	CSGGGHTEAFF
-	TRBV15	TRBD2	TRBJ2-3	TGTGCCACCAGCAGAGACCGACTAGCGGGGGCCACAGATACGCAGTATTTT	CATSRDRLAGATDTQYF
-	TRBV7-8	-	TRBJ2-3	TGTGCCAGCAGGTTGGGCTCAGGCACAGATACGCAGTATTTT	CASRLGSGTDTQYF
-	TRBV7-9	TRBD1	TRBJ2-1	TGTGCCAGCAGCCCGACCGGGACAGGGGTAGATGAGCAGTTCTTC	CASSPTGTGVDEQFF
few	TRBV28	-	TRBJ2-5	TGTGCCAGCAGTTCGGGGGGCAGGAAGACCCAGTACTTC	CASSSGGRKTQYF
few	TRBV2	-	TRBJ1-2	TGTGCCAGCAGTGAAGTCGAGGGGGGCGGCTACACCTTC	CASSEVEGGGYTF
-	TRBV15	-	TRBJ1-6	TGTGCCACCAGCAATGCTTTCGGCAGGGGCTCTAATTCACCCCTCCACTTT	CATSNAFGRGSNSPLHF
-	TRBV5-4	-	TRBJ2-7	TGTGCCAGCAGCCAGGACAGCTACGAGCAGTACTTC	CASSQDSYEQYF
-	TRBV2	-	TRBJ1-1	TGTGCCAGCAGGCCTGGGCCGGGTAACACTGAAGCTTTCTTT	CASRPGPGNTEAFF
-	TRBV29-1	-	TRBJ2-3	TGCAGCGTTGATGACAGGTCTAGCACAGATACGCAGTATTTT	CSVDDRSSTDTQYF
-	TRBV6-5	-	TRBJ1-2	TGTGCCAGCAGGCCCAGAAGATTGGTGCTAAGCTACACCTTC	CASRPRRLVLSYTF
few	TRBV7-9	-	TRBJ2-7	TGTGCCAGCAGTAGGCAGCGGGGAGGGGGAGAGCAGTACTTC	CASSRQRGGGEQYF
-	TRBV4-2	TRBD1	TRBJ2-2	TGTGCCAGCAGCCAAGATCAGGGGGTGACCGGGGAGCTGTTTTTT	CASSQDQGVTGELFF
-	TRBV29-1	TRBD1	TRBJ1-1	TGCAGCGTTGTCGTACAGGGGGCGCGGACTGAAGCTTTCTTT	CSVVVQGARTEAFF
-	TRBV5-1	-	TRBJ1-5	TGCGCCAGCAGCCCTTTACCGGGAAATAATCAGCCCCAGCATTTT	CASSPLPGNNQPQHF
-	TRBV6-6	-	TRBJ1-2	TGTGCCAGCAGTTACGCCGAGAACTATGGCTACACCTTC	CASSYAENYGYTF
-	TRBV25-1	-	TRBJ2-5	TGTGCCAGCAGTGAAGGAGGGGTGGGCCAAGAGACCCAGTACTTC	CASSEGGVGQETQYF
-	TRBV4-2	-	TRBJ1-1	TGTGCCAGCAGCCAAGATTTCGGGACGCTTGAAGGCACTGAAGCTTTCTTT	CASSQDFGTLEGTEAFF
few	TRBV4-1	-	TRBJ2-3	TGCGCCAGCAGCCAAGAATCCGGGGTAACGGGGACAGATACGCAGTATTTT	CASSQESGVTGTDTQYF
few	TRBV29-1	-	TRBJ2-3	TGCAGCGTCCGAAGGGGAGGGGGCACCACAGATACGCAGTATTTT	CSVRRGGGTTDTQYF
-	TRBV7-2	-	TRBJ2-4	TGTGCCAGCAGCTTAACGCTAGCCAAAAACATTCAGTACTTC	CASSLTLAKNIQYF